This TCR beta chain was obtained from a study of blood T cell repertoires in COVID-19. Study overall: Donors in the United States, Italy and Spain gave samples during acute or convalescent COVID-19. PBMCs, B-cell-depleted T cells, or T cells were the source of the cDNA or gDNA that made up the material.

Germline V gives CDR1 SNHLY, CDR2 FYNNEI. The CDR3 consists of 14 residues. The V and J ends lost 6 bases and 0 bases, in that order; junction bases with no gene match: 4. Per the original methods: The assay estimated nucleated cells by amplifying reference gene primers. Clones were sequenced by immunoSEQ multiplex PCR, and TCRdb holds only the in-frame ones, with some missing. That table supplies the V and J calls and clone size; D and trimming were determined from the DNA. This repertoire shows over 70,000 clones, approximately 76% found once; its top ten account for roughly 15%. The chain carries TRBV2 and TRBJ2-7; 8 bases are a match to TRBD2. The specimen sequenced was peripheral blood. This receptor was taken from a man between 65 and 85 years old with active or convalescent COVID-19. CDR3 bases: TGTGCCAGCAGGCGGGGGGAAACCTCCTACGAGCAGTACTTC. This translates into CASRRGETSYEQYF.